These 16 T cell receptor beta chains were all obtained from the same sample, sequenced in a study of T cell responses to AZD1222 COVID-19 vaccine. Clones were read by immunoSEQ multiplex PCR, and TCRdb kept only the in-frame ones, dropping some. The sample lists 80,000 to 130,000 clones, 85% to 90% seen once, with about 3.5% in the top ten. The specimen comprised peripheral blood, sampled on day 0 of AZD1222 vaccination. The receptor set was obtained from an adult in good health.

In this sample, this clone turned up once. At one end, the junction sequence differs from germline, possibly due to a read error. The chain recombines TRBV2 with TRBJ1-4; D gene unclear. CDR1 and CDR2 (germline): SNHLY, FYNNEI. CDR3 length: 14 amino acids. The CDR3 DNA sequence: TGTGCCAGCAGCGAAGACACGGAAGCTGAAAAACTGTTTTTT. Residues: CASSEDTEAEKLFF.

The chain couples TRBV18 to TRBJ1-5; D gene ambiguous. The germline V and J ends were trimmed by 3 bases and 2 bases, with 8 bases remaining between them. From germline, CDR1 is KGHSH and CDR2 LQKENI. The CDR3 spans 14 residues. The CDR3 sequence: CASSPRQGNQPQHF. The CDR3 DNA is TGTGCCAGCTCACCGAGGCAGGGCAATCAGCCCCAGCATTTT.

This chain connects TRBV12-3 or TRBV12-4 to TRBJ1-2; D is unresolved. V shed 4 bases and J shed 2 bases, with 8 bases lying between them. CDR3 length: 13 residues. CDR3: CASSSLSNYGYTF. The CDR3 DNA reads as TGTGCCAGCAGTTCCTTATCCAACTATGGCTACACCTTC.

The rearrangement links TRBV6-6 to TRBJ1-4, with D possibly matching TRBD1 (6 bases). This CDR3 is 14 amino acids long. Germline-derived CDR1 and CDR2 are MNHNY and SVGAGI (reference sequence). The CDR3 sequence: CVTCRDTGNEKLFF. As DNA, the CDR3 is TGTGTCACGTGCAGGGACACGGGTAATGAAAAACTGTTTTTT.

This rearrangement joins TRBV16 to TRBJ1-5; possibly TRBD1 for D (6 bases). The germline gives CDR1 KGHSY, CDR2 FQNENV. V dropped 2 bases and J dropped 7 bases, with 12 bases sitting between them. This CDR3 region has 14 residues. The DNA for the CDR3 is TGTGCCAGCAGCCAAAACAGGGAGGGACAGCCCCAGCATTTT. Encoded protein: CASSQNREGQPQHF. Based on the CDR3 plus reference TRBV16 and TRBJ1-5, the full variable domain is GEEVAQTPKHLVRGEGQKAKLYCAPIKGHSYVFWYQQVLKNEFKFLISFQNENVFDETGMPKERFSAKCLPNSPCSLEIQATKLEDSAVYFCASSQNREGQPQHFGDGTRLSIL.

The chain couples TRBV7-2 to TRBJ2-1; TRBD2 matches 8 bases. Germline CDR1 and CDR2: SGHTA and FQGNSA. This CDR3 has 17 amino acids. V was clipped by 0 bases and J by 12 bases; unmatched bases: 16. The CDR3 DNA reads TGTGCCAGCAGCTTAGCAATAAGAGCGGGGGCCCCCCGGGCGCAGTTCTTC. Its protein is CASSLAIRAGAPRAQFF. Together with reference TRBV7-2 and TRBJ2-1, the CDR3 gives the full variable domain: GAGVSQSPSNKVTEKGKDVELRCDPISGHTALYWYRQSLGQGLEFLIYFQGNSAPDKSGLPSDRFSAERTGGSVSTLTIQRTQQEDSAVYLCASSLAIRAGAPRAQFFGPGTRLTVL.

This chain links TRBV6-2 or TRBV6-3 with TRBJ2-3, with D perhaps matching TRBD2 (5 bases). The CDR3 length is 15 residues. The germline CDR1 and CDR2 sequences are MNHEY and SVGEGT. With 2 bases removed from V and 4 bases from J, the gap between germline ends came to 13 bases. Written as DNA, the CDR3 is TGTGCCAGCAGTTACCCCCTCTCGAGGGCAGATACGCAGTATTTT. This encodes CASSYPLSRADTQYF.

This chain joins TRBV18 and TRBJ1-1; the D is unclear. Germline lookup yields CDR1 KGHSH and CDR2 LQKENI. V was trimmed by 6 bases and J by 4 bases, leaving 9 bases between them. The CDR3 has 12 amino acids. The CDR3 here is CASSPTLTEAFF. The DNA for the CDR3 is TGTGCCAGCTCGCCTACCCTCACTGAAGCTTTCTTT.

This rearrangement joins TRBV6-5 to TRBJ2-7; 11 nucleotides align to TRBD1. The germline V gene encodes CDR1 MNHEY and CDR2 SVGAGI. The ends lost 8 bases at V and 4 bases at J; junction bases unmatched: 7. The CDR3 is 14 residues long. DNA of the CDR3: TGTGCCAGCCTCGGGACAGGGGGTGTTTACGAGCAGTACTTC. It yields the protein CASLGTGGVYEQYF.

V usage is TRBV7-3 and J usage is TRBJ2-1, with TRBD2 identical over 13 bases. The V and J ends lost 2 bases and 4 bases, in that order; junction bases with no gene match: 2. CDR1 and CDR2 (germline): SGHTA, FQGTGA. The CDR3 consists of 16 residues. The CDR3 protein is CASSLSGLAGYNEQFF. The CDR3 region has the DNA TGTGCCAGCAGCTTATCGGGACTAGCGGGGTACAATGAGCAGTTCTTC.

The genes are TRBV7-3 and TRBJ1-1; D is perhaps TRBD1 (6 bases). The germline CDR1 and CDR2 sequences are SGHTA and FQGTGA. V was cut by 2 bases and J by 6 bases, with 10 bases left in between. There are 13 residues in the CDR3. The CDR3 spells CASSLESGAEAFF. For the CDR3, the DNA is TGTGCCAGCAGCTTAGAGTCAGGGGCTGAAGCTTTCTTT.

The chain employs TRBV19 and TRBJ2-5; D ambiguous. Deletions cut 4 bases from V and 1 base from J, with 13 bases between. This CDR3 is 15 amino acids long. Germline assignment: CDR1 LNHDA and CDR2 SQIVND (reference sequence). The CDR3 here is CASSSPDPFQETQYF. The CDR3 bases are TGTGCCAGTAGTAGCCCAGACCCGTTCCAAGAGACCCAGTACTTC.

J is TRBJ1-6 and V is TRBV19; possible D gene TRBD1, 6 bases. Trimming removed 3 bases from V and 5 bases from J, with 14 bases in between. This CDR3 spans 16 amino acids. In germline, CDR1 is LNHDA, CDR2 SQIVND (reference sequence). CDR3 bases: TGTGCCAGTAGTATGTACGGGGGCGCGGATAATTCACCCCTCCACTTT. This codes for CASSMYGGADNSPLHF. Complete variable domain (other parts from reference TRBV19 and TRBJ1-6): DGGITQSPKYLFRKEGQNVTLSCEQNLNHDAMYWYRQDPGQGLRLIYYSQIVNDFQKGDIAEGYSVSREKKESFPLTVTSAQKNPTAFYLCASSMYGGADNSPLHFGNGTRLTVT.

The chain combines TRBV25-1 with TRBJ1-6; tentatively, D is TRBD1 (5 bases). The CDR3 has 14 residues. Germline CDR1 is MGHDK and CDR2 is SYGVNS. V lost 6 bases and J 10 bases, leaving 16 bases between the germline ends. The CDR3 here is CASSNLGVQSPLHF. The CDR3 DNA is TGTGCCAGCAGCAACTTAGGGGTGCAGTCACCCCTCCACTTT.

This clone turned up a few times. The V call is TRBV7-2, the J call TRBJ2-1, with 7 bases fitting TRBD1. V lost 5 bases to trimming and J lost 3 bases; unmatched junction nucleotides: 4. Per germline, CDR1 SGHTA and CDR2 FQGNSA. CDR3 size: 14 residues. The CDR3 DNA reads TGTGCCAGCAGCACGGGACAGCTCTACAATGAGCAGTTCTTC. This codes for CASSTGQLYNEQFF.

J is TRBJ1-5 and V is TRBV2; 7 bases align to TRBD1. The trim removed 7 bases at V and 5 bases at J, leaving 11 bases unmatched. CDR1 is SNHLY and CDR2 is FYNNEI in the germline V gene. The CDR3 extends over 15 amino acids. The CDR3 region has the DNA TGTGCCAGCAATTCAGCCGGGACAGATTATCAGCCCCAGCATTTT. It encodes CASNSAGTDYQPQHF.